These T cell receptor beta chains were read from a single sample in a study of CD8+ T cells in alopecia areata. Generated by immunoSEQ multiplex PCR, the TCRdb table keeps only in-frame clones and is missing some. Of about 200,000 clones listed, approximately 53% are singletons. Sequenced: CD8+ T cells sorted from blood. These receptors were obtained from a human donor in good health. The conserved cysteine and the conserved F or W are not part of the CDR3 here. The D gene is left open where the match is weak. Rows may omit the clone size; those that give it use once, few, many or a size class.

-	TRBV19	TRBJ1-5	-	ASGQGNQPQH
-	TRBV29-1	TRBJ2-7	-	SVAGRTYEQY
TRBD2	TRBV10-2	TRBJ2-6	few	ASSELAGPSGANVLT
-	TRBV4-1	TRBJ2-6	-	ASSQKVRKDSGANVLT
-	TRBV27	TRBJ2-1	-	ASSPPGFPYNEQF
-	TRBV7-9	TRBJ1-5	-	ASSLAGSGNQPQH
TRBD1	TRBV6-5	TRBJ1-1	-	ASKLQGATPEAF
-	TRBV9	TRBJ1-1	-	ASSVGGPREAF
-	TRBV6-5	TRBJ1-5	few	ASSYSRSQPQH
-	TRBV13	TRBJ1-2	-	ASSLQRLYGYT
-	TRBV5-4	TRBJ1-6	-	ASSFLGQDSPLH
-	TRBV5-6	TRBJ2-7	few	ASSGPESWGSYEQY
TRBD2	TRBV6-1	TRBJ2-7	-	ASSGRTSGAPDEQY
-	TRBV15	TRBJ1-6	once	ATSGGLLGRNSPLH
-	TRBV11-2	TRBJ2-7	-	ASSSPGTPDYEQY
-	TRBV4-1	TRBJ1-1	-	ASSQDRLAGVAF
-	TRBV25-1	TRBJ1-4	-	ASSEYGGRTNEKLF
-	TRBV6-1	TRBJ2-3	-	ASSLGFDTQY
-	TRBV6-5	TRBJ1-6	-	ASSYSGGGNSPLH
-	TRBV2	TRBJ1-2	-	ASSDPRTVLYGYT
-	TRBV25-1	TRBJ2-5	-	ASSEATQY
-	TRBV6-1	TRBJ2-3	few	ASSEGRLILMTQY